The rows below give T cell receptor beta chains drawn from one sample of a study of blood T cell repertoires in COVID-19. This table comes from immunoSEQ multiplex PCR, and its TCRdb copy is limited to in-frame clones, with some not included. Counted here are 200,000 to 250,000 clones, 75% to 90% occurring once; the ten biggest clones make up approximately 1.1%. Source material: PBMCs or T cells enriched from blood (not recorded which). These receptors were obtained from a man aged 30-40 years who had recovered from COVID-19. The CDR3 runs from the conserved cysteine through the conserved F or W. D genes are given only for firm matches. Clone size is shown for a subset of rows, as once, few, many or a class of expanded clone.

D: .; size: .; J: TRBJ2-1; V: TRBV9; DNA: TGTGCCAGCAGCGTAGGGCAGGGTTCCTACAATGAGCAGTTCTTC; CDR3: CASSVGQGSYNEQFF
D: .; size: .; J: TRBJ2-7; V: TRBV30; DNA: TGTGCCTGGACTAGCGACTCCTACGAGCAGTACTTC; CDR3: CAWTSDSYEQYF
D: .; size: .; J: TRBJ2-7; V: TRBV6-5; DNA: TGTGCCAGCAGTTACTCGAGACCGGGATCGACCTACGAGCAGTACTTC; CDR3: CASSYSRPGSTYEQYF
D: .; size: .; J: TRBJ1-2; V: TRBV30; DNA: TGTGCCTGGAGTGTCCATCGGGGGGGTTTACTGAACTATGGCTACACCTTC; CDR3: CAWSVHRGGLLNYGYTF
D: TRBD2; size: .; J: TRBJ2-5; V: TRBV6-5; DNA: TGTGCCAGCAGTTACGCGGGACTAGCGGGAGGGGGCCAGTACTTC; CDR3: CASSYAGLAGGGQYF
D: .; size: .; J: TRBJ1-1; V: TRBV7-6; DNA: TGTGCCAGCAGCTTAGAAGCCCACAGATCGAACACTGAAGCTTTCTTT; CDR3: CASSLEAHRSNTEAFF
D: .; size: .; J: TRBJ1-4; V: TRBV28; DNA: TGTGCCAGCAGCCCCACCGCGGGACTTGAAAAACTGTTTTTT; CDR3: CASSPTAGLEKLFF
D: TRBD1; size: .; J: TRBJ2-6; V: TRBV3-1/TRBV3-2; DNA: TGTGCCAGCGGGGACAGGTCTATCTCTGGGGCCAACGTCCTGACTTTC; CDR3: CASGDRSISGANVLTF
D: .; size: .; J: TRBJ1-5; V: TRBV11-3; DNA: TGTGCCAGCAGCTTAGAGAGTTCTAGGGGATCCAATCAGCCCCAGCATTTT; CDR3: CASSLESSRGSNQPQHF
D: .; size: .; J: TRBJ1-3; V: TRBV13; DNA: TGTGCCAGCAGCTTAGGGCGAGGTGGCTCTGGAAACACCATATATTTT; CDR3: CASSLGRGGSGNTIYF
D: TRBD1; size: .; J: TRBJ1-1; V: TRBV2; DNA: TGTGCCAGCAGCTACTTACAGGGGGCCCTAGAAGCTTTCTTT; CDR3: CASSYLQGALEAFF
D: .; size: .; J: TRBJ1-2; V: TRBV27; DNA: TGTGCCAGCAGAAACCTTGGAGGGGATCCATCAAAATATGGCTACACCTTC; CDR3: CASRNLGGDPSKYGYTF
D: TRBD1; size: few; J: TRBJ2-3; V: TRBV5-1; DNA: TGCGCCAGCAGCTTGGCCGGGACAGACACAGATACGCAGTATTTT; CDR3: CASSLAGTDTDTQYF
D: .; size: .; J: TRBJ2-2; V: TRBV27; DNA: TGTGCCAGCAGTTTATTAGCCTCGAACACCGGGGAGCTGTTTTTT; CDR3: CASSLLASNTGELFF
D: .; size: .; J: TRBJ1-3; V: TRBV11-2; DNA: TGTGCCAGCAGCCCCACAGGCCTGACTGGAAACACCATATATTTT; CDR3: CASSPTGLTGNTIYF
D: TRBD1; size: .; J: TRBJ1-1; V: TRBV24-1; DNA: TGTGCCACCAGTGATCGGGACAGGGCAGTCACTGAAGCTTTCTTT; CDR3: CATSDRDRAVTEAFF
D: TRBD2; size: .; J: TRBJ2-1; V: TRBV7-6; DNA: TGTGCCAGCAGCTTAGTAGGGACTAGAATCACCAACAATGAGCAGTTCTTC; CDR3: CASSLVGTRITNNEQFF
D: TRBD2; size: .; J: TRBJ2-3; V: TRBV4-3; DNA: TGCGCCAGCAGCCAAGATACCCTAGCGGGAGGGCCCATCAGAGATACGCAGTATTTT; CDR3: CASSQDTLAGGPIRDTQYF
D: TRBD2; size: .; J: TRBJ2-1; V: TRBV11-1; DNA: TGTGCCAGCAGCTTAGAGGGTTCCGGGACTAGGAATGAGCAGTTCTTC; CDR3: CASSLEGSGTRNEQFF
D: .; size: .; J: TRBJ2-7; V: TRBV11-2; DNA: TGTGCCAGCAGCTCGGGTGGCGAGCAGTACTTC; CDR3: CASSSGGEQYF
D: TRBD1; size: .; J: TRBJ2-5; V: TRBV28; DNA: TGTGCCAGCAGTTTAAGACAGGGGGCGTGGGAGGGAGAGACCCAGTACTTC; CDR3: CASSLRQGAWEGETQYF
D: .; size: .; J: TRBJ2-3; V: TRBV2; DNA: TGTGCCAGCAGTGAACGGAACAGGGGCACAGATACGCAGTATTTT; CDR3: CASSERNRGTDTQYF
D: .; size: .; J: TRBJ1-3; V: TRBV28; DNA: TGTGCCAGCAGTCCCCATGAGGACAGCGGAAACACCATATATTTT; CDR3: CASSPHEDSGNTIYF
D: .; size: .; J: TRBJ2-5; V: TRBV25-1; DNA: TGTGCCAGCAGTGACCCAGGGATCCAAGAGACCCAGTACTTC; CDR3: CASSDPGIQETQYF
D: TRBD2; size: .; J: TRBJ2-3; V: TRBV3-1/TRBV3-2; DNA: TGTGCCAGCAGCCAAGATCATTATACTAGCGGGTGGGGGCGCACAGATACGCAGTATTTT; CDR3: CASSQDHYTSGWGRTDTQYF
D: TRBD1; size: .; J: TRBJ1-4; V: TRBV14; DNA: TGTGCCAGCAGCCAGACCGGGACAGACAATGAAAAACTGTTTTTT; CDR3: CASSQTGTDNEKLFF
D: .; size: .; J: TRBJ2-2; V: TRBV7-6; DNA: TGTGCCAGCAGCTTAGAGGCGGCTGCCCTTACCGGGGAGCTGTTTTTT; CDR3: CASSLEAAALTGELFF
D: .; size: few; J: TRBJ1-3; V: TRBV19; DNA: TGTGCCAGTAGTATAGGTCGCCGGGAGAGCTCTGGAAACACCATATATTTT; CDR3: CASSIGRRESSGNTIYF
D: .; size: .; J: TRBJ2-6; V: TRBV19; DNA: TGTGCCAGTAGTATAGGCCCAGTAACGGGAAGATCTGGGGCCAACGTCCTGACTTTC; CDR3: CASSIGPVTGRSGANVLTF
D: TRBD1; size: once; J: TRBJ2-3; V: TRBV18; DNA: TGTGCCAGCTCACCAGGACAGGGGGGGACAGATACGCAGTATTTT; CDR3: CASSPGQGGTDTQYF
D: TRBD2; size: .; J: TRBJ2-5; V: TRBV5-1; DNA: TGCGCCAGCAGCCCTGGGACTAGCGGGAGTTACGAGACCCAGTACTTC; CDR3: CASSPGTSGSYETQYF
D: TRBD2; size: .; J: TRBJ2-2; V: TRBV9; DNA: TGTGCCAGCAGCGTAGTTGCTAGCGGGGGAACCGGGGAGCTGTTTTTT; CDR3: CASSVVASGGTGELFF
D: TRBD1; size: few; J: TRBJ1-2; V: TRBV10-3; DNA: TGTGCCATCAGTGAAACCCAGGGGGATTATGGCTACACCTTC; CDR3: CAISETQGDYGYTF
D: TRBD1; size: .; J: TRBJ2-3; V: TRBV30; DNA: TGTGCCTGGAGTGCAGGGGGCCCGGGGGATACGCAGTATTTT; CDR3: CAWSAGGPGDTQYF
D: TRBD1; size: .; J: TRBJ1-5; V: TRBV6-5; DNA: TGTGCCAGCATTACAGGGGTATCGAGCAATCAGCCCCAGCATTTT; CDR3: CASITGVSSNQPQHF
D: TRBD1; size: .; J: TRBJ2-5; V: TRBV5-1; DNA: TGCGCCAGCAGCTTGATAGGGTGGTTGTCAGACAGAGGGGGCGAAGAGACCCAGTACTTC; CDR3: CASSLIGWLSDRGGEETQYF
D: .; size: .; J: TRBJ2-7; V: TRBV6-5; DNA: TGTGCCAGCAGTTACTCGAGAGTAAACTACGAGCAGTACTTC; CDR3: CASSYSRVNYEQYF
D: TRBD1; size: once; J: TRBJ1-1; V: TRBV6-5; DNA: TGTGCCAGCAGTTACTCAAGGACAGGGACTGAAGCTTTCTTT; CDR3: CASSYSRTGTEAFF
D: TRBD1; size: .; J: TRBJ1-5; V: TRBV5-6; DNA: TGTGCCAGCAGCTCTCAGACAGGGAATCAGCCCCAGCATTTT; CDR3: CASSSQTGNQPQHF
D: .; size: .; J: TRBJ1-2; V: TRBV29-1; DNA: TGCAGCGTTGTCCAACAGAACTATGGCTACACCTTC; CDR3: CSVVQQNYGYTF
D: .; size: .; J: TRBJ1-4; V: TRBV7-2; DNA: TGTGCCAGCAGCTTAGCCAGTAACAGGGTTTTTGAAAAACTGTTTTTT; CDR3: CASSLASNRVFEKLFF
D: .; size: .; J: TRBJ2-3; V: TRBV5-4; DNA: TGTGCCAGCAGCTCTATATTAGATACGCAGTATTTT; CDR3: CASSSILDTQYF
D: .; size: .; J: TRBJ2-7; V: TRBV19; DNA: TGTGCCAGTAGTATAAAGTACGAGGTATCCTACGAGCAGTACTTC; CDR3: CASSIKYEVSYEQYF
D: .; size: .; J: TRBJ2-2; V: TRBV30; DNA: TGTGCCTGGAGTGTACGGGACACCGGGGAGCTGTTTTTT; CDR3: CAWSVRDTGELFF
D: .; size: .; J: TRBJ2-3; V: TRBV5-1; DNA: TGCGCCAGCAGCCTTTTGACAGGCACAGATACGCAGTATTTT; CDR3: CASSLLTGTDTQYF
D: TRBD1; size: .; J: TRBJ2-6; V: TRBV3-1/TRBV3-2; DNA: TGTGCCAGCAGCCGTCCAGGGGGCTCTGGGGCCAACGTCCTGACTTTC; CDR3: CASSRPGGSGANVLTF
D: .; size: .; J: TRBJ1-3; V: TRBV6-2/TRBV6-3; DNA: TGTGCCAGCAGTTATTGGACAAAGTCTGGAAACACCATATATTTT; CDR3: CASSYWTKSGNTIYF
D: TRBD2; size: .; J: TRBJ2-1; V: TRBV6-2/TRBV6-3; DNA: TGTGCCAGCAGTTACCGACTAGCGGGATCGAATGAGCAGTTCTTC; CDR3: CASSYRLAGSNEQFF
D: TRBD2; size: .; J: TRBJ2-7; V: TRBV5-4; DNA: TGTGCCAGCAGCTCTAGCGGGATGAGGGAGCAGTACTTC; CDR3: CASSSSGMREQYF
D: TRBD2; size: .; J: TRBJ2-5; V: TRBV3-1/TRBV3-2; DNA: TGTGCCAGCAGCCAAGGGTGGTCAGCGGGGGGTGTAGAGACCCAGTACTTC; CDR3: CASSQGWSAGGVETQYF
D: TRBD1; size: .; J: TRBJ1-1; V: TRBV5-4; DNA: TGTGCCAGCAGCCACAAGGGACAGTTGAACACTGAAGCTTTCTTT; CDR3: CASSHKGQLNTEAFF
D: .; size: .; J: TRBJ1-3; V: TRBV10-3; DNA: TGTGCCATCCGCCTCCCCGGCTCTGGAAACACCATATATTTT; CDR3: CAIRLPGSGNTIYF
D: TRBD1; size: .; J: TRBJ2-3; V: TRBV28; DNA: TGTGCCAGCAGTGCACAGGGGGCCTACCGCACAGATACGCAGTATTTT; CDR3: CASSAQGAYRTDTQYF
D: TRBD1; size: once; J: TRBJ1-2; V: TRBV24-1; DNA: TGTGCCACCAGTGACCCGGGCGGCAGGGGGCGATATAACTATGGCTACACCTTC; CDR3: CATSDPGGRGRYNYGYTF
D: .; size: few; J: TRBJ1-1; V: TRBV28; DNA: TGTGCCAGCAGCCAAGACAAGACCAAAGCTTTCTTT; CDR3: CASSQDKTKAFF
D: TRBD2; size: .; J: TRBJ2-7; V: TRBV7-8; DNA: TGTGCCAGCAGCTTGAAACGGACTAGCGGACTCTCCTACGAGCAGTACTTC; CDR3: CASSLKRTSGLSYEQYF
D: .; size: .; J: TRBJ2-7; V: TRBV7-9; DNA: TGTGCCAGCAGCCTCCGGGTATCTTCCTACGAGCAGTACTTC; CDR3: CASSLRVSSYEQYF
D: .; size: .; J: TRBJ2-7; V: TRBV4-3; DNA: TGCGCCAGCAGCCAAGATCGTGCAGGGCGGTCCGAGCAGTACTTC; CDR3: CASSQDRAGRSEQYF
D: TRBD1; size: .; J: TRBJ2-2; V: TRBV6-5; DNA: TGTGCCAGCAGCTACATACAGGGGCGGATAGCCGGGGAGCTGTTTTTT; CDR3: CASSYIQGRIAGELFF
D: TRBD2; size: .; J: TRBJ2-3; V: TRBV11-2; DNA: TGTGCCAGCAGTTCCCGACTAGCGGGGCGAACAGATACGCAGTATTTT; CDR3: CASSSRLAGRTDTQYF